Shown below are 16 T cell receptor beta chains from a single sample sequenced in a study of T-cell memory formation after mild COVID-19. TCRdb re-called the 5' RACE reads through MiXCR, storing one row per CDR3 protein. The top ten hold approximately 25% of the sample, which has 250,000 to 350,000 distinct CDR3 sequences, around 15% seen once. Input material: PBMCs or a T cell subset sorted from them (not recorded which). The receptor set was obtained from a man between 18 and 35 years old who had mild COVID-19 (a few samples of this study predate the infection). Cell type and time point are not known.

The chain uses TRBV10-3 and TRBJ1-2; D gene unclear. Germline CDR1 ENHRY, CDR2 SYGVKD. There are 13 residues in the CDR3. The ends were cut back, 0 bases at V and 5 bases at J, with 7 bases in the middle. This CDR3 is CAISESTEYGYTF. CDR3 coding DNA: TGTGCCATCAGTGAGTCGACGGAATATGGCTACACCTTC.

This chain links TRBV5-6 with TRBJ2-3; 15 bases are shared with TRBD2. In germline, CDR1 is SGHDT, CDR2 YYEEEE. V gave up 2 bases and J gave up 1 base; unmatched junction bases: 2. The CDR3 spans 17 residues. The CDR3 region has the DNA TGTGCCAGCAGCTTCCGGACTAGCGGGGGGGGCACAGATACGCAGTATTTT. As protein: CASSFRTSGGGTDTQYF. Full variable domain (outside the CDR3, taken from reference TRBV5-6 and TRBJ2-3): DAGVTQSPTHLIKTRGQQVTLRCSPKSGHDTVSWYQQALGQGPQFIFQYYEEEERQRGNFPDRFSGHQFPNYSSELNVNALLLGDSALYLCASSFRTSGGGTDTQYFGPGTRLTVL.

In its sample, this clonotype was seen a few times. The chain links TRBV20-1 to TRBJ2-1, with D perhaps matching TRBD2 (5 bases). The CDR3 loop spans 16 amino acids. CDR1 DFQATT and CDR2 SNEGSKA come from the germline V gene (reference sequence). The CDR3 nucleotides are TGCAGCGGACTCCGCGGACCAGGTACAAGAGACAATGAGCAGTTCTTC. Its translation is CSGLRGPGTRDNEQFF.

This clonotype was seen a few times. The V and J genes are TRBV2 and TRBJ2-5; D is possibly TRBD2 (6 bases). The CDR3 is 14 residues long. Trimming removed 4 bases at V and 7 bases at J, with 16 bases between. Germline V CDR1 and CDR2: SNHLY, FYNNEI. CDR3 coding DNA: TGTGCCAGCAGTGGTGGAACTAGCTGGATGACCCAGTACTTC. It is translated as CASSGGTSWMTQYF. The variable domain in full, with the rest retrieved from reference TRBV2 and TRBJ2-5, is EPEVTQTPSHQVTQMGQEVILRCVPISNHLYFYWYRQILGQKVEFLVSFYNNEISEKSEIFDDQFSVERPDGSNFTLKIRSTKLEDSAMYFCASSGGTSWMTQYFGPGTRLLVL.

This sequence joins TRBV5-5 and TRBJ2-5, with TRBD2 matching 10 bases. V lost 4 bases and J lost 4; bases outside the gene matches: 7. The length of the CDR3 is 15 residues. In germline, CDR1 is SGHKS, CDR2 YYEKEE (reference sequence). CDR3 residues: CASSPAGGPGETQYF. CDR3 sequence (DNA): TGTGCCAGCAGCCCAGCGGGGGGGCCAGGAGAGACCCAGTACTTC.

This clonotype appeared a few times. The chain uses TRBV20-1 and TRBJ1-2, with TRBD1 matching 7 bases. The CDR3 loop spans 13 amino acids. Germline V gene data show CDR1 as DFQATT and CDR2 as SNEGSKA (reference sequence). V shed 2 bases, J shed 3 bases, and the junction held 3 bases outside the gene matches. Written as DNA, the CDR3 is TGCAGTGCTAGAAGGGACAGCTACTATGGCTACACCTTC. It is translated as CSARRDSYYGYTF.

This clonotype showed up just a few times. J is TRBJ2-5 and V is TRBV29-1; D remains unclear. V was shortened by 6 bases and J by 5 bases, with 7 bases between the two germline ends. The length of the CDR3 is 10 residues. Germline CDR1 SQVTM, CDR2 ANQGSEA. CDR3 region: CSVSRETQYF. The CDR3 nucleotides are TGCAGCGTCTCTAGGGAGACCCAGTACTTC.

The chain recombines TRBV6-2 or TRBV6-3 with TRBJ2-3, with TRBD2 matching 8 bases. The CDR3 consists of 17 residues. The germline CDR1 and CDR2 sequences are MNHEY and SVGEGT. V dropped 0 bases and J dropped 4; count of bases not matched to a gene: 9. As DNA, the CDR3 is TGTGCCAGCAGTTACTCCCCCGGGGGGGCTATCCCAGATACGCAGTATTTT. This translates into CASSYSPGGAIPDTQYF.

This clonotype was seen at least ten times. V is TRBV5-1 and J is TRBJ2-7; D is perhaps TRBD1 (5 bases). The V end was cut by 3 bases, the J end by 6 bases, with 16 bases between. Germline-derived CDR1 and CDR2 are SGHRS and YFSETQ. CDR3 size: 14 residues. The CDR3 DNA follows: TGCGCCAGCAGCTCCGGCCAGGGTGGGGTCGAGCAGTACTTC. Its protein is CASSSGQGGVEQYF. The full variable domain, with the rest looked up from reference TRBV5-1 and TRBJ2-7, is KAGVTQTPRYLIKTRGQQVTLSCSPISGHRSVSWYQQTPGQGLQFLFEYFSETQRNKGNFPGRFSGRQFSNSRSEMNVSTLELGDSALYLCASSSGQGGVEQYFGPGTRLTVT.

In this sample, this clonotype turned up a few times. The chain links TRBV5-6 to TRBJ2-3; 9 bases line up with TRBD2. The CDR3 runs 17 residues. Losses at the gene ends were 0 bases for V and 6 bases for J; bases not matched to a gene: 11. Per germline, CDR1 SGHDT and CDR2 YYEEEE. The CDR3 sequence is CASSLDLAGSQTDTQYF. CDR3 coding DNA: TGTGCCAGCAGCTTGGATCTAGCGGGGAGCCAAACGGATACGCAGTATTTT.

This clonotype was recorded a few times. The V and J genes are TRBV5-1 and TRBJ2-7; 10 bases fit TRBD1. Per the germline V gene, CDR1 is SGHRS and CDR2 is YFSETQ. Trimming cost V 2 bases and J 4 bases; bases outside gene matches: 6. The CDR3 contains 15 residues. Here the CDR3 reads CASSFGTGVLYEQYF. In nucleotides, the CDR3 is TGCGCCAGCAGCTTTGGGACAGGGGTGCTGTACGAGCAGTACTTC.

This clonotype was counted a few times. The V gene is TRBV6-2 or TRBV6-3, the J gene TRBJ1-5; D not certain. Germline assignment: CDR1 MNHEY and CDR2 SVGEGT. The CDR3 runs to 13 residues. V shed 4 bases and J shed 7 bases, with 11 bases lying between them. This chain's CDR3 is CASSFPGSQPQHF. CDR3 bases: TGTGCCAGCAGTTTTCCAGGAAGCCAGCCCCAGCATTTT.

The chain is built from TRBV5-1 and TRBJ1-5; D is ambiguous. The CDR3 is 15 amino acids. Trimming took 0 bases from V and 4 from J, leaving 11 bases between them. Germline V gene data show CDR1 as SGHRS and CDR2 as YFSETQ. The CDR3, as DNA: TGCGCCAGCAGCTTGGGAGCAGTTCCTAATCAGCCCCAGCATTTT. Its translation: CASSLGAVPNQPQHF.

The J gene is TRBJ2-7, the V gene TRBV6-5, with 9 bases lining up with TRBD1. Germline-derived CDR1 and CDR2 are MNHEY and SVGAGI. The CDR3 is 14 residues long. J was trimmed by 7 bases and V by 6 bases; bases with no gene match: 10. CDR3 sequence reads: CASRDSGQGREQYF. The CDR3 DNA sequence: TGTGCCAGCAGGGATTCGGGACAGGGACGGGAGCAGTACTTC.

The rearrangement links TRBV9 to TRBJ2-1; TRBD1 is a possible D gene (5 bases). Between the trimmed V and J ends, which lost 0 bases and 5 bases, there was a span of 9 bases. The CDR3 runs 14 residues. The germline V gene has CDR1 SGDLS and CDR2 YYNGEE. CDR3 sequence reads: CASSVEPGHNEQFF. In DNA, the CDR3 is TGTGCCAGCAGCGTAGAGCCAGGGCACAATGAGCAGTTCTTC.

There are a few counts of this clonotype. This CDR3 reads CATSDWDRENEQFF. The DNA of the CDR3 is TGTGCCACCAGTGATTGGGACAGGGAAAATGAGCAGTTCTTC. V and J are TRBV24-1 and TRBJ2-1; 9 bases line up with TRBD1. With V trimmed by 2 bases and J by 7 bases, 2 bases remained unmatched. This CDR3 comprises 14 residues. Germline values: CDR1 KGHDR, CDR2 SFDVKD.